Below, 19 T cell receptor beta chains from the same sample are listed, as sequenced in a study of OX40 agonist ivuxolimab in advanced cancers. Measured with immunoSEQ multiplex PCR; TCRdb has only the in-frame clones, and not every one. Of 70,000 to 100,000 clones in the sample, 85% to 90% were seen once. The material sequenced was CD4+ or CD8+ T cells sorted from blood, taken in a trial of the OX40 agonist ivuxolimab. These receptors came from an adult with an advanced solid tumor such as melanoma, head and neck, liver or kidney cancer.

V and J are TRBV19 and TRBJ1-5, with a weak D call TRBD1 (5 bases). Per germline, CDR1 LNHDA and CDR2 SQIVND (reference sequence). The germline V and J ends were trimmed by 7 bases and 4 bases, with 11 bases remaining between them. The CDR3 runs to 13 residues. The chain's CDR3 is CASTQGLNQPQHF. CDR3 in DNA: TGTGCCAGTACCCAGGGCCTTAATCAGCCCCAGCATTTT.

This clone was picked up a small number of times. The rearrangement links TRBV7-9 to TRBJ1-5, with D tentatively TRBD1 (5 bases). V dropped 4 bases and J dropped 0 bases, with 10 bases sitting between them. This CDR3 spans 15 amino acids. CDR1 is SEHNR and CDR2 is FQNEAQ in the germline V gene (reference sequence). CDR3 sequence (DNA): TGTGCCAGCAGCTGGACCCAGGGTAGCAATCAGCCCCAGCATTTT. Its protein is CASSWTQGSNQPQHF. Using reference TRBV7-9 and TRBJ1-5 for the parts outside the CDR3, the full variable domain is DTGVSQNPRHKITKRGQNVTFRCDPISEHNRLYWYRQTLGQGPEFLTYFQNEAQLEKSRLLSDRFSAERPKGSFSTLEIQRTEQGDSAMYLCASSWTQGSNQPQHFGDGTRLSIL.

The chain has TRBV18 and TRBJ2-1; D may be TRBD1 (5 bases). The CDR3 contains 14 residues. Germline assignment: CDR1 KGHSH and CDR2 LQKENI. V lost 4 bases and J 6 bases, leaving 13 bases between the germline ends. The DNA of the CDR3 is TGTGCCAGCTCACGAACAGGATTGGGCAATGAGCAGTTCTTC. It specifies CASSRTGLGNEQFF.

V and J are TRBV25-1 and TRBJ1-3, with D uncertain. The CDR3 contains 14 residues. The germline CDR1 and CDR2 sequences are MGHDK and SYGVNS. V gave up 3 bases and J gave up 0 bases, with 6 bases separating them. This CDR3 reads CASSDSGSGNTIYF. CDR3 sequence (DNA): TGTGCCAGCAGTGATTCGGGCTCTGGAAACACCATATATTTT.

The genes are TRBV7-8 and TRBJ2-3; no reliable D call. Trimming shortened V by 1 base and J by 3 bases, and 11 bases separated the two germline ends. Germline loops: CDR1 SGHVS, CDR2 FQNEAQ. This CDR3 is 15 amino acids long. Here the CDR3 DNA reads TGTGCCAGCAGCTTAGTCAACAAACCTACAGATACGCAGTATTTT. It encodes CASSLVNKPTDTQYF.

The chain uses TRBV19 and TRBJ1-3; D is unresolved. V was cut by 5 bases and J by 0 bases, with 5 bases left in between. This CDR3 is built from 13 residues. Germline V gives CDR1 LNHDA, CDR2 SQIVND (reference sequence). The CDR3 nucleotides are TGTGCCAGTAGTCAGAGCTCTGGAAACACCATATATTTT. Amino acids: CASSQSSGNTIYF.

DNA for the CDR3: TGTGCCAGCAGCCCCAGCCCCGGGGAGTACCAAGAGACCCAGTACTTC. This translates into CASSPSPGEYQETQYF. The V gene is TRBV7-9, the J gene TRBJ2-5; possible D gene TRBD2, 5 bases. The CDR3 covers 16 residues. Germline assignment: CDR1 SEHNR and CDR2 FQNEAQ (reference sequence). Trimming removed 5 bases at V and 0 bases at J, with 16 bases between.

Here the CDR3 reads CASSLGMGQGSYGYTF. CDR3 in DNA: TGTGCCAGCAGCTTAGGGATGGGTCAGGGGAGCTATGGCTACACCTTC. V usage is TRBV7-9 and J usage is TRBJ1-2, with D possibly being TRBD1 (6 bases). The V end lost 1 base, the J end lost 4 bases, and 16 bases lay between the germline ends. This CDR3 region has 16 residues. CDR1 is SEHNR and CDR2 is FQNEAQ in the germline V gene (reference sequence).

The V gene is TRBV6-5, the J gene TRBJ2-5, with D unresolved. This CDR3 is built from 12 residues. Looked up from germline, CDR1 is MNHEY and CDR2 is SVGAGI. The V end lost 2 bases, the J end lost 5 bases, and 6 bases lay between the germline ends. This CDR3 is CASSYRDETQYF. In nucleotides, the CDR3 is TGTGCCAGCAGTTACAGGGATGAGACCCAGTACTTC.

The gene calls are TRBV27 and TRBJ2-7; either TRBD1 or TRBD2 may fit D (5 bases each). The germline CDR1 and CDR2 sequences are MNHEY and SMNVEV (reference sequence). Trimming left V 6 bases short and J 5 bases short, with 14 bases between. CDR3 length equals 13 residues. The CDR3 sequence is CASSRTGADEQYF. CDR3 coding DNA: TGTGCCAGCAGCCGGACCGGGGCAGACGAGCAGTACTTC.

V gene TRBV7-9 combines with J gene TRBJ2-7, with TRBD1 matching over 7 bases. This CDR3 spans 16 amino acids. Looked up from germline, CDR1 is SEHNR and CDR2 is FQNEAQ (reference sequence). With V trimmed by 5 bases and J by 1 base, 11 bases remained unmatched. CDR3 in DNA: TGTGCCAGCAGCCGAACAGGGGTCGCTCTATCCTACGAGCAGTACTTC. Encoded protein: CASSRTGVALSYEQYF.

The J gene is TRBJ2-5, the V gene TRBV11-2; 9 nucleotides line up with TRBD2. Germline trimming cut 7 bases from V and 4 bases from J; bases unmatched to any gene: 1. The CDR3 has 12 amino acids. CDR1 is SGHAT and CDR2 is FQNNGV in the germline V gene. This CDR3 reads CASTAGGETQYF. The CDR3 DNA sequence: TGTGCCAGCACAGCGGGAGGAGAGACCCAGTACTTC. Full variable domain (rest looked up from reference TRBV11-2 and TRBJ2-5): EAGVAQSPRYKIIEKRQSVAFWCNPISGHATLYWYQQILGQGPKLLIQFQNNGVVDDSQLPKDRFSAERLKGVDSTLKIQPAKLEDSAVYLCASTAGGETQYFGPGTRLLVL.

The chain couples TRBV15 to TRBJ1-6; unclear D gene. The CDR3 loop spans 18 amino acids. The ends were cut back, 0 bases at V and 0 bases at J, with 12 bases in the middle. From germline, CDR1 is LNHNV and CDR2 YYDKDF (reference sequence). The CDR3 is CATSRDLPPSSYNSPLHF. The CDR3 DNA follows: TGTGCCACCAGCAGAGATCTTCCCCCGAGCTCCTATAATTCACCCCTCCACTTT.

The chain couples TRBV28 to TRBJ2-1, with D unclear. V lost 5 bases and J lost 2, with 10 bases in between. This CDR3 is 14 amino acids long. Per the germline V gene, CDR1 is MDHEN and CDR2 is SYDVKM. The CDR3 DNA is TGTGCCAGCAGTCCCCTGGCGACCTACAATGAGCAGTTCTTC. As protein: CASSPLATYNEQFF.

This clone was picked up a small number of times. The chain links TRBV7-6 to TRBJ1-5; no clear D. CDR1 and CDR2 from the germline V gene are SGHVS and FNYEAQ. The CDR3 contains 10 residues. V was clipped by 4 bases and J by 10 bases, with 5 bases between them. CDR3 coding DNA: TGTGCCAGCAGCTCAAGCCCCCAGCATTTT. Translation: CASSSSPQHF.

Notes on this clone: The CDR3 does not end in the conserved phenylalanine or tryptophan, so this is likely a read error. This chain uses TRBV6-5 with TRBJ1-2, with TRBD1 as a possible D gene (6 bases). V gave up 2 bases and J gave up 6 bases, with 16 bases separating them. The germline V gene has CDR1 MNHEY and CDR2 SVGAGI. The CDR3 has 15 amino acids. The DNA for the CDR3 is TGTGCCAGCAGTTACGTGGACAGCCCGAGGAATGGCTACACCTCC. Its protein is CASSYVDSPRNGYTS.

The chain joins TRBV7-6 to TRBJ2-1, with D unresolved. V dropped 2 bases and J dropped 0 bases, with 2 bases sitting between them. This CDR3 region has 13 residues. Germline V lookup: CDR1 SGHVS, CDR2 FNYEAQ. CDR3 protein: CASSLYSYNEQFF. The CDR3 nucleotides are TGTGCCAGCAGCTTATACTCCTACAATGAGCAGTTCTTC.

This clone has a handful of counts. The chain recombines TRBV19 with TRBJ1-5; D call uncertain. Germline CDR1 is LNHDA and CDR2 is SQIVND (reference sequence). Trimming took 3 bases from V and 5 from J, leaving 17 bases between them. This CDR3 region has 16 residues. The CDR3: CASSMFSTSSDQPQHF. The CDR3 DNA is TGTGCCAGTAGTATGTTCAGTACATCATCAGATCAGCCCCAGCATTTT.

The chain employs TRBV19 and TRBJ1-1, with TRBD1 matching over 7 bases. The V gene end was trimmed by 4 bases and the J gene end by 6 bases; junction bases not matched to a gene: 2. CDR3 length: 12 amino acids. Germline CDR1 reads LNHDA; CDR2 reads SQIVND (reference sequence). This CDR3 reads CASSTDRAEAFF. The CDR3 DNA sequence: TGTGCCAGTAGTACAGACAGGGCTGAAGCTTTCTTT.